The rows below give T cell receptor beta chains drawn from one sample of a study of identical twins. Each CDR3 protein is one row after TCRdb ran MiXCR on the 5' RACE reads. Altogether around 670,000 distinct CDR3 sequences are present, around 5.7% being singletons, with the ten largest covering 1.5% to 2%. Sequencing was done on a sample of naive T cells sorted from blood. These receptors all stem from a man younger than 35 in good health. CDR3s include the opening cysteine and the closing phenylalanine or tryptophan. A D gene is named only where the DNA matches it firmly. Where a row states a size, it is once, few, many or the class of an expanded clone; other rows omit it.

v_call	d_call	clone_size	j_call	cdr3_aa	cdr3_nt
TRBV12-3/TRBV12-4	TRBD2	many	TRBJ2-3	CASSPASGTKITDTQYF	TGTGCCAGCAGTCCGGCTAGCGGGACGAAAATCACAGATACGCAGTATTTT
TRBV28	NA	few	TRBJ2-2	CASSTGKVLAGELFF	TGTGCCAGCAGCACAGGGAAGGTTTTGGCCGGGGAGCTGTTTTTT
TRBV6-2/TRBV6-3	NA	many	TRBJ2-7	CASSYSVGSSYEQYF	TGTGCCAGCAGTTACTCGGTCGGGAGCTCCTACGAGCAGTACTTC
TRBV27	NA	many	TRBJ2-2	CASSLWRFGELFF	TGTGCCAGCAGTTTATGGAGATTCGGGGAGCTGTTTTTT
TRBV5-5	NA	few	TRBJ2-3	CASSLAPQVVTDTQYF	TGTGCCAGCAGCTTGGCCCCACAGGTTGTCACAGATACGCAGTATTTT
TRBV12-3/TRBV12-4	NA	many	TRBJ2-1	CASSFRSYNEQFF	TGTGCCAGCAGTTTCAGGAGTTACAATGAGCAGTTCTTC
TRBV18	NA	NA	TRBJ1-2	CASSPRVGTNYGYTF	TGTGCCAGCTCACCACGGGTGGGAACCAACTATGGCTACACCTTC
TRBV4-2	TRBD1	many	TRBJ1-3	CASSQFEGDRVSGNTIYF	TGTGCCAGCAGCCAATTCGAAGGCGACAGGGTATCTGGAAACACCATATATTTT
TRBV29-1	TRBD1	NA	TRBJ2-5	CSVGGQVGETQYF	TGCAGCGTTGGGGGACAGGTCGGAGAGACCCAGTACTTC
TRBV9	NA	NA	TRBJ2-3	CASSEGNTDTQYF	TGTGCCAGCAGCGAGGGGAACACAGATACGCAGTATTTT
TRBV25-1	TRBD2	NA	TRBJ2-1	CASSLTSSGRNEQFF	TGTGCCAGCAGTTTAACGTCTAGCGGGAGGAATGAGCAGTTCTTC
TRBV25-1	TRBD2	few	TRBJ2-5	CASSEFVGLAGTETQYF	TGTGCCAGCAGTGAATTTGTTGGGCTAGCGGGAACAGAGACCCAGTACTTC
TRBV2	NA	many	TRBJ1-1	CASSPPLLNTEAFF	TGTGCCAGCAGTCCCCCCCTCTTGAACACTGAAGCTTTCTTT
TRBV12-3/TRBV12-4	TRBD2	many	TRBJ2-1	CASGGGFTARFF	TGTGCCAGCGGGGGAGGGTTTACCGCTCGGTTCTTC
TRBV12-3/TRBV12-4	NA	many	TRBJ2-2	CAISGGLSNTGELFF	TGTGCCATCTCCGGGGGACTTTCGAACACCGGGGAGCTGTTTTTT
TRBV7-6	NA	NA	TRBJ2-3	CASSPNSGGTDTQYF	TGTGCCAGCAGCCCCAATAGCGGTGGCACAGATACGCAGTATTTT
TRBV7-9	NA	many	TRBJ2-1	CASSLDRGVWEQFF	TGTGCCAGCAGCTTAGACCGAGGAGTCTGGGAGCAGTTCTTC
TRBV6-2/TRBV6-3	NA	few	TRBJ2-7	CASSYTRGFYEQYF	TGTGCCAGCAGTTACACCAGGGGTTTCTACGAGCAGTACTTC
TRBV19	NA	few	TRBJ2-4	CASSDWGEAKNIQYF	TGTGCCAGTAGTGACTGGGGGGAGGCCAAAAACATTCAGTACTTC
TRBV19	NA	NA	TRBJ2-1	CASSIDSGVGYNEQFF	TGTGCCAGTAGTATAGATTCGGGAGTTGGTTACAATGAGCAGTTCTTC
TRBV27	TRBD1	many	TRBJ2-1	CASSILTGEVEQFF	TGTGCCAGCAGTATACTGACAGGGGAGGTTGAGCAGTTCTTC
TRBV11-2	TRBD2	NA	TRBJ2-1	CASSLRTGFTTSGKDEQFF	TGTGCCAGCAGCCTAAGGACAGGCTTCACGACTAGCGGGAAAGATGAGCAGTTCTTC
TRBV12-3/TRBV12-4	NA	NA	TRBJ2-2	CASSLKGTAGELFF	TGTGCCAGCAGTCTAAAGGGGACGGCCGGGGAGCTGTTTTTT
TRBV7-9	TRBD2	many	TRBJ2-3	CASSFRTSGSTDTQYF	TGTGCCAGCAGCTTTAGGACTAGCGGGAGTACAGATACGCAGTATTTT
TRBV3-1	NA	few	TRBJ1-5	CASSQGLFGAVENQPQHF	TGTGCCAGCAGCCAAGGGTTATTCGGGGCTGTGGAAAATCAGCCCCAGCATTTT
TRBV7-9	NA	many	TRBJ1-1	CASSLTPPMNTEAFF	TGTGCCAGCAGCTTAACCCCACCAATGAACACTGAAGCTTTCTTT
TRBV12-3/TRBV12-4	NA	many	TRBJ2-1	CASSRPGQPNEQFF	TGTGCCAGCAGCCGCCCCGGACAGCCCAATGAGCAGTTCTTC
TRBV15	NA	many	TRBJ1-6	CATSTPGAMAPPLHF	TGTGCCACCAGCACCCCGGGGGCAATGGCTCCACCCCTCCACTTT
TRBV29-1	NA	many	TRBJ2-5	CSVGFRMKETQYF	TGCAGCGTTGGATTCAGGATGAAAGAGACCCAGTACTTC
TRBV20-1	TRBD2	many	TRBJ2-7	CSAEIPPSGSSSYEQYF	TGCAGTGCCGAAATACCGCCGAGCGGGAGTAGTTCCTACGAGCAGTACTTC
TRBV10-3	TRBD1	many	TRBJ2-3	CASRDRVDTDTQYF	TGTGCCAGTCGGGACAGGGTGGACACAGATACGCAGTATTTT
TRBV12-3/TRBV12-4	NA	few	TRBJ1-6	CASSPGVGYNSPLHF	TGTGCCAGCAGCCCAGGGGTCGGCTATAATTCACCCCTCCACTTT
TRBV2	NA	few	TRBJ2-5	CASLADQETQYF	TGTGCCAGCTTAGCGGATCAAGAGACCCAGTACTTC
TRBV6-4	NA	many	TRBJ1-2	CASSPGHRYGYTF	TGTGCCAGCTCCCCGGGACACCGCTATGGCTACACCTTC
TRBV11-1	TRBD2	many	TRBJ2-3	CASSLFRTTSGRRDTQYF	TGTGCCAGCAGCTTATTTAGAACGACTAGCGGGAGAAGAGATACGCAGTATTTT
TRBV12-3/TRBV12-4	NA	many	TRBJ2-7	CASSFTGRPYEQYF	TGTGCCAGCAGTTTTACAGGGAGGCCCTACGAGCAGTACTTC
TRBV11-2	NA	many	TRBJ2-3	CASSPTRTLFTDTQYF	TGTGCCAGCAGCCCGACTAGAACCCTCTTCACAGATACGCAGTATTTT
TRBV6-5	NA	many	TRBJ2-2	CASSYQVNTGELFF	TGTGCCAGCAGTTACCAGGTGAACACCGGGGAGCTGTTTTTT
TRBV5-1	TRBD2	few	TRBJ2-2	CASSLSLAGTGELFF	TGCGCCAGCAGCTTGAGTCTAGCGGGAACCGGGGAGCTGTTTTTT
TRBV7-8	NA	many	TRBJ1-1	CASSLGVGQVEAFF	TGTGCCAGCAGCTTAGGTGTCGGACAAGTTGAAGCTTTCTTT
TRBV20-1	NA	many	TRBJ2-1	CSASGTGEKHFF	TGCAGTGCTAGCGGAACGGGGGAAAAGCATTTCTTC
TRBV7-9	TRBD1	few	TRBJ2-7	CASSPSWDRVREQYF	TGTGCCAGCAGCCCGAGCTGGGACAGGGTCAGAGAGCAGTACTTC
TRBV5-1	TRBD1	many	TRBJ2-1	CASSLRQGTYNEQFF	TGCGCCAGCAGCTTGCGACAGGGAACCTACAATGAGCAGTTCTTC
TRBV5-1	NA	many	TRBJ2-2	CASSLGNGHGHAGELFF	TGCGCCAGCAGCTTGGGAAACGGACACGGGCATGCCGGGGAGCTGTTTTTT
TRBV18	NA	NA	TRBJ2-2	CASSPQPGELFF	TGTGCCAGCTCACCACAGCCCGGGGAGCTGTTTTTT
TRBV7-9	TRBD1	NA	TRBJ2-4	CASSSPRTGFLGIQYF	TGTGCCAGCAGCTCACCCAGGACAGGGTTCCTGGGCATTCAGTACTTC
TRBV20-1	TRBD1	many	TRBJ2-5	CSASGGEETQYF	TGCAGTGCCTCAGGGGGTGAAGAGACCCAGTACTTC
TRBV20-1	TRBD2	few	TRBJ2-5	CSPLSGDGARTQYF	TGCAGCCCTCTAAGCGGGGATGGGGCACGAACCCAGTACTTC
TRBV29-1	NA	few	TRBJ2-4	CSVEDRGSGAKNIQYF	TGCAGCGTTGAAGATCGGGGCAGCGGGGCCAAAAACATTCAGTACTTC
TRBV6-1	NA	many	TRBJ1-1	CASSEEGRVVPFF	TGTGCCAGCAGTGAAGAGGGGCGGGTTGTGCCTTTCTTT
TRBV24-1	TRBD2	few	TRBJ2-1	CATSDFRLAGTTEQFF	TGTGCCACCAGTGATTTTCGCCTAGCGGGAACAACTGAGCAGTTCTTC
TRBV5-1	NA	many	TRBJ2-2	CASSLAREWPLEAGELFF	TGCGCCAGCAGCTTGGCAAGGGAGTGGCCGCTGGAGGCCGGGGAGCTGTTTTTT
TRBV29-1	NA	many	TRBJ2-3	CSVEGHYTDTQYF	TGCAGCGTTGAGGGACACTACACAGATACGCAGTATTTT
TRBV5-6	NA	few	TRBJ2-6	CASSLFNSGANVLTF	TGTGCCAGCAGCTTGTTTAACTCTGGGGCCAACGTCCTGACTTTC
TRBV9	TRBD2	NA	TRBJ2-1	CASSADPGLAGVLDNEQFF	TGTGCCAGCAGCGCAGATCCGGGACTAGCGGGAGTTCTGGACAATGAGCAGTTCTTC
TRBV29-1	NA	few	TRBJ2-2	CSVEGQPNTGELFF	TGCAGCGTTGAAGGACAGCCGAACACCGGGGAGCTGTTTTTT
TRBV6-1	TRBD2	few	TRBJ2-2	CASSLIAGTTGELFF	TGTGCCAGCAGCCTAATAGCGGGAACGACCGGGGAGCTGTTTTTT
TRBV27	TRBD2	few	TRBJ2-1	CASSIIAGATYNEQFF	TGTGCCAGCAGTATAATAGCGGGAGCCACCTACAATGAGCAGTTCTTC